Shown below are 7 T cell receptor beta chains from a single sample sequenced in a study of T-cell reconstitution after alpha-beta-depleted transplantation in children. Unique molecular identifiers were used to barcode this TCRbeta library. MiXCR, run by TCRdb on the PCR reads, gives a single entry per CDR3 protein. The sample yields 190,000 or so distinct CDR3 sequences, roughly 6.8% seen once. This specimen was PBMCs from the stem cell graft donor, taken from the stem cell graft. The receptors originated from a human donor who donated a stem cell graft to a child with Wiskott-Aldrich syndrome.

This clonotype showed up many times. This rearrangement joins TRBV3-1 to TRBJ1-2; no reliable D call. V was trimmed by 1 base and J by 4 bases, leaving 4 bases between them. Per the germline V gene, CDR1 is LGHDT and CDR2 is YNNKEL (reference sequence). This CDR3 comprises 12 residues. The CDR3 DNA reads TGTGCCAGCAGCCAAGTTGGCTATGGCTACACCTTC. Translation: CASSQVGYGYTF.

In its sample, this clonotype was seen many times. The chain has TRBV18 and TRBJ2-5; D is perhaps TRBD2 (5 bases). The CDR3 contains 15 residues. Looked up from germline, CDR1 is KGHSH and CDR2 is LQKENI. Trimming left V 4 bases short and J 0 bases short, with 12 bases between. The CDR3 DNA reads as TGTGCCAGCTCACGTACTAGGTCGTACCAAGAGACCCAGTACTTC. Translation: CASSRTRSYQETQYF.

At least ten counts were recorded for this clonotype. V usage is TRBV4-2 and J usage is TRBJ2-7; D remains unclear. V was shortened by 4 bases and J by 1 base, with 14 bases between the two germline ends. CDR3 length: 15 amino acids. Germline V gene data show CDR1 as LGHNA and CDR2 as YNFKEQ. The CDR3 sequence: CASSPSPGWSYEQYF. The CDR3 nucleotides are TGTGCCAGCAGCCCCTCCCCGGGTTGGTCCTACGAGCAGTACTTC.

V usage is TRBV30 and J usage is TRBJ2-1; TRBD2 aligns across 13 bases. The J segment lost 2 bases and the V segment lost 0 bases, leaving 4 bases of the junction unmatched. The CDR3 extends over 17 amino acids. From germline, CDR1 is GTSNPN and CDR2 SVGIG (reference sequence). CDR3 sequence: CAWSVITSGRAYNEQFF. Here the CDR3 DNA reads TGTGCCTGGAGTGTGATAACTAGCGGGAGGGCCTACAATGAGCAGTTCTTC.

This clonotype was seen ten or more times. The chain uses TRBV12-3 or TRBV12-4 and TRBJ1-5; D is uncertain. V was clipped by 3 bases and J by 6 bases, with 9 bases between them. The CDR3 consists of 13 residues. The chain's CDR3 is CASSFWGGQPQHF. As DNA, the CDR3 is TGTGCCAGCAGTTTTTGGGGTGGTCAGCCCCAGCATTTT.

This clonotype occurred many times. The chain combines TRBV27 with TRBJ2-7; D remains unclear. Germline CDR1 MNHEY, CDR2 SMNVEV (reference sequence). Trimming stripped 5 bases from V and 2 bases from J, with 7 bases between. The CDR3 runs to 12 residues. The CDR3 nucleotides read TGTGCCAGCAGTCCGGGTACCTACGAGCAGTACTTC. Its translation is CASSPGTYEQYF.

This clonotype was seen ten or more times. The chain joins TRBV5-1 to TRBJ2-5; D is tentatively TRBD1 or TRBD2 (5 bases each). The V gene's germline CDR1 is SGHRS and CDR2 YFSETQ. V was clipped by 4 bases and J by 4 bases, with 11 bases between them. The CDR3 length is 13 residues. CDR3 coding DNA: TGCGCCAGCAGCCTACGGGACGGAGAGACCCAGTACTTC. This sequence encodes CASSLRDGETQYF. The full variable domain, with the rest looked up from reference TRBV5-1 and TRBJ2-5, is KAGVTQTPRYLIKTRGQQVTLSCSPISGHRSVSWYQQTPGQGLQFLFEYFSETQRNKGNFPGRFSGRQFSNSRSEMNVSTLELGDSALYLCASSLRDGETQYFGPGTRLLVL.